This is a list of T cell receptor beta chains from one sample in a study of cytomegalovirus exposure and HLA in healthy donors. Repertoires were generated with immunoSEQ multiplex PCR, while TCRdb's copy carries only in-frame clones and drops some. This table holds over 85,000 clones, around 73% found once. The sample was PBMCs. The receptor set was obtained from a man aged 40-50 years in good health and CMV-seronegative. Each CDR3 is given with its conserved first and last residue. D genes are given only for firm matches. The size field is filled for only some rows; it gives once, few, many or a size class.

TRBV30	NA	TRBJ2-2	NA	17	CAWSAGVPSRDTGELFF	TGTGCCTGGAGTGCAGGAGTGCCTAGCCGGGACACCGGGGAGCTGTTTTTT
TRBV6-1	TRBD1	TRBJ2-7	NA	18	CASSENEAGQGKAYEQYF	TGTGCCAGCAGTGAAAACGAGGCGGGACAGGGGAAAGCCTACGAGCAGTACTTC
TRBV9	TRBD1	TRBJ1-6	few	15	CASSVSRQGDSPLHF	TGTGCCAGCAGCGTAAGCCGACAGGGAGATTCACCCCTCCACTTT
TRBV6-1	NA	TRBJ1-1	few	16	CASSEPYTGWGTEAFF	TGTGCCAGCAGTGAACCCTACACAGGATGGGGAACTGAAGCTTTCTTT
TRBV18	TRBD2	TRBJ2-3	NA	19	CASSPLGLAGETTQVTQYF	TGTGCCAGCTCACCACTCGGACTAGCGGGGGAGACTACACAAGTTACGCAGTATTTT
TRBV28	NA	TRBJ1-1	once	14	CASSTTEFNIEAFF	TGTGCCAGCAGCACGACAGAGTTTAACATTGAAGCTTTCTTT
TRBV28	NA	TRBJ1-5	few	14	CASNEQGLNQPQHF	TGTGCCAGCAATGAACAGGGTCTCAATCAGCCCCAGCATTTT
TRBV2	NA	TRBJ2-7	few	16	CASSEGGTVSSYEQYF	TGTGCCAGCAGTGAAGGCGGGACGGTGAGCTCCTACGAGCAGTACTTC
TRBV18	TRBD2	TRBJ2-1	NA	15	CASSRLAGYYNEQFF	TGTGCCAGCTCGCGACTAGCAGGGTACTACAATGAGCAGTTCTTC
TRBV7-3	TRBD2	TRBJ2-3	NA	15	CASSLTSGGADTQYF	TGTGCCAGCAGCTTAACTAGCGGGGGGGCAGATACGCAGTATTTT
TRBV2	NA	TRBJ2-5	few	13	CASSPRNRETQYF	TGTGCCAGCAGTCCGCGCAACCGGGAGACCCAGTACTTC
TRBV27	NA	TRBJ1-1	few	13	CASSSRMNTEAFF	TGTGCCAGCAGCTCTAGGATGAACACTGAAGCTTTCTTT
TRBV28	NA	TRBJ2-7	few	13	CASSLQGIYEQYF	TGTGCCAGCAGTTTGCAGGGTATCTACGAGCAGTACTTC
TRBV7-8	TRBD1	TRBJ2-3	NA	17	CASSLARAGGSSDTQYF	TGTGCCAGCAGCTTAGCCCGGGCAGGGGGCAGTTCAGATACGCAGTATTTT
TRBV2	TRBD1	TRBJ2-7	few	12	CASTRWVWDSQF	TGTGCCAGCACCCGTTGGGTTTGGGACAGCCAATTC
TRBV30	NA	TRBJ1-4	NA	13	CAWEGHPNEKLFF	TGTGCCTGGGAGGGACACCCCAATGAAAAACTGTTTTTT
TRBV19	NA	TRBJ2-2	NA	16	CASTERDIPNTGELFF	TGTGCCAGTACCGAACGGGACATCCCGAACACCGGGGAGCTGTTTTTT
TRBV28	NA	TRBJ2-7	NA	15	CASTPPGEGAYEQYF	TGTGCCAGCACCCCTCCAGGGGAGGGTGCCTACGAGCAGTACTTC
TRBV2	NA	TRBJ2-3	NA	13	CASSARNTDTQYF	TGTGCCAGCAGTGCGCGAAACACAGATACGCAGTATTTT
TRBV5-5	TRBD2	TRBJ2-1	NA	19	CASSSRSVQRGLIVNEQFF	TGTGCCAGCAGCTCCCGGTCCGTTCAGCGGGGCTTAATTGTCAATGAGCAGTTCTTC
TRBV6-4	TRBD2	TRBJ2-3	NA	16	CASSDSPSGSTDTQYF	TGTGCCAGCAGTGACAGTCCTAGCGGATCCACAGATACGCAGTATTTT
TRBV10-3	NA	TRBJ1-5	NA	12	CAIRTQAGAQHF	TGTGCCATCAGAACTCAGGCCGGGGCCCAGCATTTT
TRBV28	TRBD1	TRBJ2-5	NA	16	CASSATWQGARETQYF	TGTGCCAGCAGTGCCACCTGGCAGGGGGCTCGAGAGACCCAGTACTTC
TRBV19	NA	TRBJ2-1	few	17	CASSIVAERSSYNEQFF	TGTGCCAGTAGTATAGTGGCCGAAAGGAGCTCCTACAATGAGCAGTTCTTC
TRBV29-1	TRBD1	TRBJ1-2	NA	13	CSAPQQGADGYTF	TGCAGCGCCCCACAGCAGGGGGCGGATGGCTACACCTTC
TRBV5-1	NA	TRBJ1-2	NA	15	CASSLKPGEADGYTF	TGCGCCAGCAGCTTAAAGCCAGGGGAAGCGGATGGCTACACCTTC
TRBV10-3	TRBD2	TRBJ2-5	NA	15	CAISLGGIVGETQYF	TGTGCCATCAGTCTGGGGGGGATTGTTGGGGAGACCCAGTACTTC
TRBV7-6	TRBD1	TRBJ1-1	NA	14	CASSAHRGETEAFF	TGTGCCAGCAGCGCCCACAGGGGAGAGACTGAAGCTTTCTTT
TRBV23-1	NA	TRBJ2-7	NA	16	CASSHFRDPPSYEQYF	TGCGCCAGCAGTCATTTCCGGGATCCCCCCTCCTACGAGCAGTACTTC
TRBV7-9	TRBD1	TRBJ1-1	NA	14	CASSETRDRSLAFF	TGTGCCAGCAGCGAGACCCGGGACAGGTCTTTGGCTTTCTTT
TRBV19	TRBD2	TRBJ2-1	NA	14	CASSGGDGNNEQFF	TGTGCCAGTAGTGGGGGGGACGGCAACAATGAGCAGTTCTTC
TRBV4-1	NA	TRBJ1-6	NA	12	CASSQDESPLHF	TGCGCCAGCAGCCAAGATGAGTCACCCCTCCACTTT
TRBV28	TRBD1	TRBJ2-2	NA	14	CASGQGTNTGELFF	TGTGCCAGTGGACAGGGAACGAACACCGGGGAGCTGTTTTTT
TRBV6-6	TRBD2	TRBJ2-3	NA	14	CASNRGLAPDTQYF	TGTGCCAGCAACCGGGGACTAGCGCCGGATACGCAGTATTTT
TRBV7-2	TRBD2	TRBJ2-5	NA	15	CASSTPGLVRETQYF	TGTGCCAGCAGCACACCGGGACTAGTGCGCGAGACCCAGTACTTC
TRBV5-4	NA	TRBJ2-1	once	15	CASSWVRASYNEQFF	TGTGCCAGCAGCTGGGTCAGGGCGTCCTACAATGAGCAGTTCTTC
TRBV30	TRBD1	TRBJ1-6	NA	16	CAWRAQGALGNSPLHF	TGTGCCTGGAGGGCCCAGGGGGCCCTAGGTAATTCACCCCTCCACTTT
TRBV5-1	NA	TRBJ2-7	NA	13	CASSLNGVYEQYF	TGCGCCAGCAGCTTGAACGGAGTCTACGAGCAGTACTTC
TRBV30	NA	TRBJ2-4	NA	16	CAWSVVGRAAKNIQYF	TGTGCCTGGAGTGTCGTAGGCAGGGCGGCCAAAAACATTCAGTACTTC
TRBV2	NA	TRBJ2-2	NA	16	CASSGGGARDTGELFF	TGTGCCAGCAGTGGGGGTGGGGCTCGTGACACCGGGGAGCTGTTTTTT